This TCR beta chain was sequenced in a study of T cell repertoires in cytomegalovirus infection. TCRdb re-called the reads with MiXCR, one entry per CDR3 protein. The data contain roughly 920,000 distinct CDR3 sequences, around 29% of them singletons. To note about this clonotype: The antigen is unknown. One junction end disagrees with the germline gene, perhaps due to a read error.

Germline V lookup: CDR1 SGHRS, CDR2 YFSETQ. The CDR3 has 16 residues. Study observations and caveats: HLA-C-restricted CMV-specific TCR beta clonotypes were dominant in the ex vivo response.

Sequencing used cultured CD8+ T cells from PBMCs, obtained from culture after CMV antigen stimulation. The gene calls are TRBV5-1 and TRBJ2-2; D may be TRBD2 (5 bases). This sequence originates from a human donor in good health (CMV status not recorded). Some clones in this sample may be carry-over from other donors' samples. As DNA, the CDR3 is TGCGCCAGCAGCTTGGGTTTGGGAGAGAACACCTGGGAGCTGTTTTTT. Amino acid sequence: CASSLGLGENTWELFF.